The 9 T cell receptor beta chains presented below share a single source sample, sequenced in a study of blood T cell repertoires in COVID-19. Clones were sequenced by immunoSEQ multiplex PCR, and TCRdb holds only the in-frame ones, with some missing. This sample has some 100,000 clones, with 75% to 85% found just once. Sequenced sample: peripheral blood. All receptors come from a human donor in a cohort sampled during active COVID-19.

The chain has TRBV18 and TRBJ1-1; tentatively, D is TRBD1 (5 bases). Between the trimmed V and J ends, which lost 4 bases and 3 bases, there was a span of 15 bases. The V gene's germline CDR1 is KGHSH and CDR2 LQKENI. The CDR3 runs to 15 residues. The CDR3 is CASSQGPRPDTEAFF. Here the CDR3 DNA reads TGTGCCAGCTCACAGGGGCCACGGCCCGACACTGAAGCTTTCTTT.

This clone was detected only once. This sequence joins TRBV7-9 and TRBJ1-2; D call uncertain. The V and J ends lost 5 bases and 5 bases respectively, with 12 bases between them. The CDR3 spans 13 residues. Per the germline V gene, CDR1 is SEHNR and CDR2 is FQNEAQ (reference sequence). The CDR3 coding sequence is TGTGCCAGCAGCCAAGAGCGGGATTATGGCTACACCTTC. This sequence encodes CASSQERDYGYTF. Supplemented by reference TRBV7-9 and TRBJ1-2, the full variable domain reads DTGVSQNPRHKITKRGQNVTFRCDPISEHNRLYWYRQTLGQGPEFLTYFQNEAQLEKSRLLSDRFSAERPKGSFSTLEIQRTEQGDSAMYLCASSQERDYGYTFGSGTRLTVV.

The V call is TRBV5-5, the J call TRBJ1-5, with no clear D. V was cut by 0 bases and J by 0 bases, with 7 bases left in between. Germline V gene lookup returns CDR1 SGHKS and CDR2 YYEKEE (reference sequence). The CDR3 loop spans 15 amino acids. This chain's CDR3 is CASSLAGDSNQPQHF. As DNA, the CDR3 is TGTGCCAGCAGCTTGGCCGGTGATAGCAATCAGCCCCAGCATTTT.

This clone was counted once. The CDR3 DNA is TGTGCCAGCAGAAAACAGGGTGTCTACACTGAAGCTTTCTTT. This sequence encodes CASRKQGVYTEAFF. The J gene is TRBJ1-1, the V gene TRBV6-5, with D perhaps TRBD1 (6 bases). CDR3 length: 14 amino acids. The V end was cut by 6 bases, the J end by 3 bases, with 14 bases between. In germline, CDR1 is MNHEY, CDR2 SVGAGI.

The CDR3 spells CASSLEETGRYEQYF. The CDR3, as DNA: TGTGCCAGCAGCTTAGAAGAGACAGGCCGGTACGAGCAGTACTTC. The chain has TRBV11-3 and TRBJ2-7; tentatively, D is TRBD1 (6 bases). V gave up 0 bases and J gave up 4 bases, with 13 bases separating them. The germline gives CDR1 SGHNT, CDR2 YENEEA. The CDR3 runs 15 residues.

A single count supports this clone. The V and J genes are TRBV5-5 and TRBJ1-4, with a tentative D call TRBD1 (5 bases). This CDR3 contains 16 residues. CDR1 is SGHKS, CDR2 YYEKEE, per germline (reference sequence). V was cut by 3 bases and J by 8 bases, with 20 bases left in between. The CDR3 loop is CASSSPMGGTGEKLFF. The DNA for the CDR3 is TGTGCCAGCAGCTCTCCCATGGGGGGGACCGGGGAAAAACTGTTTTTT.

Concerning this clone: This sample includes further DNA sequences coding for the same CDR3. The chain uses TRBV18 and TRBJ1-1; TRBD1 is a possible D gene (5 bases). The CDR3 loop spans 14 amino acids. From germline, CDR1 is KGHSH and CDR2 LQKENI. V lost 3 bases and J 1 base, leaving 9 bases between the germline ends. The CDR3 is CASSPSTGNTEAFF. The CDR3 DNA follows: TGTGCCAGCTCACCCTCTACAGGGAACACTGAAGCTTTCTTT.

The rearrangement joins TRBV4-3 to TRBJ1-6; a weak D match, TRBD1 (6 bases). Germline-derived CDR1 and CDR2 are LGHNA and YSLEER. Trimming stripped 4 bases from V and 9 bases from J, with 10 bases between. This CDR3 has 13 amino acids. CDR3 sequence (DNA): TGCGCCAGCAGCCTAAACAGGGTTTCACCCCTCCACTTT. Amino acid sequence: CASSLNRVSPLHF.

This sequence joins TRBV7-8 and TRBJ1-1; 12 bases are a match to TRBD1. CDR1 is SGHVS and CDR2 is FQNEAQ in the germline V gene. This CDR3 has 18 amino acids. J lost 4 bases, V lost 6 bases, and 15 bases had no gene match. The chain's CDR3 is CASRPKPGQGARGTEAFF. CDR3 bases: TGTGCCAGCAGACCTAAGCCGGGACAGGGGGCGCGGGGCACTGAAGCTTTCTTT.